This T cell receptor beta chain was identified in a study of vaccination and CD4 T cells after COVID-19. Study-level information: Between diagnosis and the drawing of post-COVID samples lay a median roughly 91 days (range 35 to 161). Sampling that followed vaccination took place a median approximately 76 days after dose two, within a range of 14 to 241. Notes on the study in general: 304 of 307 vaccine-specific clones from convalescent patients were spike mono-reactive.

Treatment of the sample: roughly ten-day PBMC culture with coronavirus spike peptide pools or control peptides (ViraFEST assay). ViraFEST enlarged antigen-specific T cell populations with peptide pools and afterwards sequenced TCRs. On this clonotype: What it recognizes is unknown. At one end the junction does not follow the germline gene, possibly because of a read error.

The germline V gene encodes CDR1 SGHNT and CDR2 YYREEE (reference sequence). The CDR3 length is 14 residues. Sequencing of DNA taken from cultured CD4+ T cells relied on the Oncomine TCR Beta short-read assay. TCRdb called the PCR reads again in MiXCR, with one record for every CDR3 protein. The sample lists over 8,500 distinct CDR3 sequences, around 43% seen once, with around 29% in the top ten. This clonotype was obtained from a human donor who had recovered from COVID-19. Sequenced input: CD4+ T cells from blood, cultured in vitro. V is TRBV5-4 and J is TRBJ1-4; TRBD1 might be the D (6 bases). DNA for the CDR3: TGTGCCAGCAGCTTAGGGGGGACTAATGAGAAACTGTTTTTT. It codes for CASSLGGTNEKLFF.